A single sample is the source of the 28 T cell receptor beta chains below, sequenced in a study of cytomegalovirus exposure and HLA in healthy donors. Primers included in the PCR were 60 Vbeta and 13 Jbeta primers. Here immunoSEQ multiplex PCR was the method, and the copy in TCRdb shows in-frame clones only, minus some. The sample has more than 85,000 clones, 69% seen once. Input material: PBMCs. The receptor source for this set is a female donor in good health and CMV-seronegative.

The chain combines TRBV28 with TRBJ1-4; D is unclear. CDR1 and CDR2 (germline): MDHEN, SYDVKM. V was cut by 4 bases and J by 8 bases, with 23 bases left in between. The CDR3 runs to 17 residues. The CDR3 DNA follows: TGTGCCAGCAGTTCCCTCTACCAGGCAACAAGCCGGGAAAAACTGTTTTTT. It specifies CASSSLYQATSREKLFF.

This clone appeared a few times. The V and J genes are TRBV6-5 and TRBJ2-1; TRBD2 matches at 10 bases. Per the germline V gene, CDR1 is MNHEY and CDR2 is SVGAGI. Trimming took 5 bases from V and 8 from J; bases not matched to a gene: 6. This CDR3 comprises 14 residues. Written as DNA, the CDR3 is TGTGCCAGCAGTCCGGGACTAGCGACGTATGAGCAGTTCTTC. Protein sequence: CASSPGLATYEQFF.

This chain uses TRBV5-1 with TRBJ2-2; 8 nucleotides match TRBD2. Germline V gives CDR1 SGHRS, CDR2 YFSETQ. Germline trimming cut 4 bases from V and 7 bases from J; bases unmatched to any gene: 9. CDR3 length equals 15 residues. CDR3 coding DNA: TGCGCCAGCAGCCTATCAGCGGGAGCTAGCGGGGAGCTGTTTTTT. Protein: CASSLSAGASGELFF.

This chain connects TRBV10-3 to TRBJ2-2, with TRBD1 identical over 8 bases. With V trimmed by 5 bases and J by 1 base, 6 bases remained unmatched. The CDR3 covers 16 residues. CDR1 is ENHRY and CDR2 is SYGVKD in the germline V gene. CDR3 loop: CAISNRDRMNTGELFF. The CDR3 DNA sequence: TGTGCCATCAGTAACCGGGACAGGATGAACACCGGGGAGCTGTTTTTT.

This clone has a handful of counts. This chain joins TRBV11-3 and TRBJ2-7, with 11 bases fitting TRBD2. The CDR3 sequence is 15 residues long. Germline V gene sequence: CDR1 SGHNT, CDR2 YENEEA. The V segment lost 5 bases and the J segment 7 bases; nucleotides outside the gene matches: 10. This chain's CDR3 is CASSRTSGGVKEQYF. CDR3 DNA: TGTGCCAGCAGCCGTACTAGCGGGGGAGTTAAAGAGCAGTACTTC.

The V gene is TRBV11-2, the J gene TRBJ2-1; D might be TRBD1 (6 bases). The germline V gene has CDR1 SGHAT and CDR2 FQNNGV. There are 12 residues in the CDR3. Trimming removed 3 bases at V and 7 bases at J, with 7 bases between. The CDR3, as DNA: TGTGCCAGCAGCTTTACAGGGAATGAGCAGTTCTTC. It specifies CASSFTGNEQFF. The full variable domain, with the rest looked up from reference TRBV11-2 and TRBJ2-1, is EAGVAQSPRYKIIEKRQSVAFWCNPISGHATLYWYQQILGQGPKLLIQFQNNGVVDDSQLPKDRFSAERLKGVDSTLKIQPAKLEDSAVYLCASSFTGNEQFFGPGTRLTVL.

The rearrangement joins TRBV7-2 to TRBJ1-5, with a weak D call TRBD1 (5 bases). The germline V and J ends were trimmed by 5 bases and 0 bases, with 11 bases remaining between them. Germline V lookup: CDR1 SGHTA, CDR2 FQGNSA. The length of the CDR3 is 15 residues. The CDR3 loop reads CASSPGGSSNQPQHF. Here the CDR3 DNA reads TGTGCCAGCAGCCCGGGGGGGAGTAGCAATCAGCCCCAGCATTTT.

The chain uses TRBV20-1 and TRBJ1-2; D gene ambiguous. This CDR3 is built from 11 residues. From germline, CDR1 is DFQATT and CDR2 SNEGSKA (reference sequence). Between the trimmed V and J ends, which lost 5 bases and 6 bases, there was a span of 10 bases. CDR3 in DNA: TGCAGTGCTCGAATCGGGGATGGCTACACCTTC. This gives the protein CSARIGDGYTF.

This chain uses TRBV19 with TRBJ2-1; 7 positions agree with TRBD1. From germline, CDR1 is LNHDA and CDR2 SQIVND (reference sequence). Losses at the gene ends were 5 bases for V and 8 bases for J; bases not matched to a gene: 12. The CDR3 is made up of 15 amino acids. The CDR3 sequence: CASSGLDRNQDEQFF. CDR3 sequence (DNA): TGTGCCAGTAGTGGTTTGGACAGGAACCAGGATGAGCAGTTCTTC.

The chain uses TRBV10-3 and TRBJ2-7, with 8 bases fitting TRBD1. Per the germline V gene, CDR1 is ENHRY and CDR2 is SYGVKD. Trimming at V came to 4 bases and at J to 2 bases, leaving 1 base not matched to a gene. This CDR3 spans 13 amino acids. CDR3 nucleotides: TGTGCCATCAGTGGGACAGGGACCTACGAGCAGTACTTC. Residues: CAISGTGTYEQYF.

The CDR3 here is CASSLGLAGGGREQFF. In DNA form, the CDR3 reads TGCGCCAGCAGCTTGGGACTAGCGGGTGGGGGCAGAGAGCAGTTCTTC. The rearrangement links TRBV5-1 to TRBJ2-1; 10 positions agree with TRBD2. The germline V gene encodes CDR1 SGHRS and CDR2 YFSETQ. The CDR3 has 16 residues. With V trimmed by 0 bases and J by 10 bases, 10 bases remained unmatched.

This clone was detected only a few times. The chain couples TRBV6-1 to TRBJ2-3, with a possible D match to TRBD2 (7 bases). The V end lost 4 bases, the J end lost 2 bases, and 13 bases lay between the germline ends. Germline loops: CDR1 MNHNS, CDR2 SASEGT. The CDR3 length is 15 residues. The CDR3 sequence: CASSAGGFPTDTQYF. The CDR3 nucleotides are TGTGCCAGCAGTGCGGGGGGCTTCCCCACAGATACGCAGTATTTT.

This clone showed up just once. V is TRBV27 and J is TRBJ1-1; D gene ambiguous. V was shortened by 1 base and J by 1 base, with 13 bases between the two germline ends. The CDR3 has 16 residues. Germline V gene data show CDR1 as MNHEY and CDR2 as SMNVEV (reference sequence). CDR3 nucleotide sequence: TGTGCCAGCAGTTTATTAGCCGGGTTAAGGAACACTGAAGCTTTCTTT. Translating gives CASSLLAGLRNTEAFF.

In nucleotides, the CDR3 is TGTGCCAGCAGTCACCAGAAGGGGCCCTACGAGCAGTACTTC. It specifies CASSHQKGPYEQYF. This chain uses TRBV28 with TRBJ2-7; D is possibly TRBD1 (5 bases). CDR3 length equals 14 residues. From germline, CDR1 is MDHEN and CDR2 SYDVKM. Between the trimmed V and J ends, which lost 5 bases and 2 bases, there was a span of 13 bases. The whole variable domain, filled in from reference TRBV28 and TRBJ2-7, reads DVKVTQSSRYLVKRTGEKVFLECVQDMDHENMFWYRQDPGLGLRLIYFSYDVKMKEKGDIPEGYSVSREKKERFSLILESASTNQTSMYLCASSHQKGPYEQYFGPGTRLTVT.

This clone has more than one count but fewer than ten. V is TRBV6-5 and J is TRBJ2-7, with D unclear. V was trimmed by 6 bases and J by 7 bases, leaving 10 bases between them. This CDR3 spans 11 amino acids. The germline V gene encodes CDR1 MNHEY and CDR2 SVGAGI. The CDR3 protein is CASSPGWEQYF. Here the CDR3 DNA reads TGTGCCAGCAGCCCCGGGTGGGAGCAGTACTTC.

This chain joins TRBV15 and TRBJ1-1; D is possibly TRBD1 (5 bases). Per germline, CDR1 LNHNV and CDR2 YYDKDF (reference sequence). V was pared by 5 bases and J by 2 bases, with 12 bases between. The CDR3 spans 14 residues. The CDR3 nucleotides are TGTGCCACCAGCGCGAGAAGGGGTAACACTGAAGCTTTCTTT. Residues: CATSARRGNTEAFF.

This chain uses TRBV18 with TRBJ1-2; the D is unclear. V lost 5 bases and J 3 bases, leaving 22 bases between the germline ends. The CDR3 contains 17 residues. From germline, CDR1 is KGHSH and CDR2 LQKENI. CDR3: CASSTIIPQGGHYGYTF. CDR3 DNA: TGTGCCAGCTCAACTATTATTCCCCAAGGAGGCCACTATGGCTACACCTTC.

The chain carries TRBV7-9 and TRBJ1-1; 9 nucleotides agree with TRBD1. Germline trimming cut 7 bases from V and 4 bases from J; bases unmatched to any gene: 10. The CDR3 spans 15 residues. Looked up from germline, CDR1 is SEHNR and CDR2 is FQNEAQ (reference sequence). CDR3 residues: CASNLIQGAGTEAFF. The CDR3 coding sequence is TGTGCCAGCAACTTGATACAGGGGGCTGGCACTGAAGCTTTCTTT.

The genes are TRBV18 and TRBJ2-1, with 11 bases identical to TRBD2. CDR3 size: 14 residues. Germline CDR1 and CDR2: KGHSH and LQKENI. V dropped 5 bases and J dropped 5; count of bases not matched to a gene: 2. DNA of the CDR3: TGTGCCAGCTCAAAGGGACTAGCGGACAATGAGCAGTTCTTC. Encoded protein: CASSKGLADNEQFF. The whole variable domain, remainder taken from reference TRBV18 and TRBJ2-1, is NAGVMQNPRHLVRRRGQEARLRCSPMKGHSHVYWYRQLPEEGLKFMVYLQKENIIDESGMPKERFSAEFPKEGPSILRIQQVVRGDSAAYFCASSKGLADNEQFFGPGTRLTVL.

The CDR3 bases are TGTGCCAGCAGCTTGGGGACAGGGGGCAACAATGAGCAGTTCTTC. Amino acids: CASSLGTGGNNEQFF. V and J are TRBV5-4 and TRBJ2-1, with 11 bases fitting TRBD1. After removal of 0 bases from V and 5 bases from J, the junction contained 1 base not matched to a gene. This CDR3 comprises 15 residues. Per the germline V gene, CDR1 is SGHNT and CDR2 is YYREEE (reference sequence). Full variable domain (rest looked up from reference TRBV5-4 and TRBJ2-1): ETGVTQSPTHLIKTRGQQVTLRCSSQSGHNTVSWYQQALGQGPQFIFQYYREEENGRGNFPPRFSGLQFPNYSSELNVNALELDDSALYLCASSLGTGGNNEQFFGPGTRLTVL.

This sequence joins TRBV10-2 and TRBJ2-3, with 13 nucleotides matching TRBD2. V shed 3 bases and J 1 base; nucleotides not matched to a gene: 7. Germline CDR1 reads WSHSY; CDR2 reads SAAADI. The CDR3 sequence is 18 residues long. The CDR3 DNA is TGCGCCAGCAGTGACGGACTAGCGGGAGTGGGGGGCACAGATACGCAGTATTTT. This sequence encodes CASSDGLAGVGGTDTQYF.

This CDR3 is CATSRDYQGAGNQPQHF. CDR3 in DNA: TGTGCCACCAGCAGAGACTATCAGGGGGCCGGCAATCAGCCCCAGCATTTT. The chain carries TRBV15 and TRBJ1-5; 8 bases fit TRBD1. The ends lost 0 bases at V and 2 bases at J; junction bases unmatched: 6. CDR1 is LNHNV, CDR2 YYDKDF, per germline (reference sequence). This CDR3 comprises 17 residues.

This clone is a singleton in its sample. This chain links TRBV7-2 with TRBJ1-2, with TRBD1 matching over 8 bases. This CDR3 region has 14 residues. The ends lost 2 bases at V and 7 bases at J; junction bases unmatched: 6. From germline, CDR1 is SGHTA and CDR2 FQGNSA. Here the CDR3 reads CASSLRQGAGGYTF. The CDR3 DNA reads as TGTGCCAGCAGCTTAAGGCAGGGGGCCGGTGGCTACACCTTC. The variable domain in full, completed from reference TRBV7-2 and TRBJ1-2, reads GAGVSQSPSNKVTEKGKDVELRCDPISGHTALYWYRQSLGQGLEFLIYFQGNSAPDKSGLPSDRFSAERTGGSVSTLTIQRTQQEDSAVYLCASSLRQGAGGYTFGSGTRLTVV.

This clone appeared many times. This chain uses TRBV7-2 with TRBJ2-7; tentatively, D is TRBD1 (6 bases). Germline lookup yields CDR1 SGHTA and CDR2 FQGNSA. The V and J ends lost 5 bases and 4 bases respectively, with 18 bases between them. This CDR3 region has 15 residues. CDR3 sequence: CASSPPAGAAYEQYF. The CDR3 DNA reads as TGTGCCAGCAGCCCCCCGGCAGGGGCGGCTTACGAGCAGTACTTC.

The gene calls are TRBV7-8 and TRBJ1-1; D perhaps matches TRBD1 (5 bases). V was cut by 1 base and J by 3 bases, with 9 bases left in between. CDR1 is SGHVS, CDR2 FQNEAQ, per germline. This CDR3 has 14 residues. The CDR3 bases are TGTGCCAGCAGCTTAGTGGGGGGAGACACTGAAGCTTTCTTT. It encodes CASSLVGGDTEAFF. Combining the CDR3 with reference TRBV7-8 and TRBJ1-1 gives the whole variable domain GAGVSQSPRYKVAKRGQDVALRCDPISGHVSLFWYQQALGQGPEFLTYFQNEAQLDKSGLPSDRFFAERPEGSVSTLKIQRTQQEDSAVYLCASSLVGGDTEAFFGQGTRLTVV.

The genes are TRBV6-1 and TRBJ2-7; 8 bases map to TRBD2. The CDR3 is 15 amino acids. The ends lost 10 bases at V and 5 bases at J; junction bases unmatched: 16. Germline V gene data show CDR1 as MNHNS and CDR2 as SASEGT. The CDR3 DNA reads TGTGCCAACGGGGGGGGCCGGTGGTTGGGTGACGAGCAGTACTTC. Residues: CANGGGRWLGDEQYF.

This clone showed up just a few times. The chain combines TRBV15 with TRBJ1-2, with a weak D call TRBD1 (5 bases). Trimming pared 4 bases from V and 8 bases from J, leaving 14 bases between. The CDR3 runs 13 residues. Looked up from germline, CDR1 is LNHNV and CDR2 is YYDKDF (reference sequence). Here the CDR3 reads CATSTGESRGYTF. The CDR3 DNA follows: TGTGCCACCAGCACGGGGGAGTCTAGAGGCTACACCTTC.

CDR3 loop: CASSLRLAGLNNEQFF. As DNA, the CDR3 is TGTGCCAGCAGCTTAAGACTAGCGGGACTGAACAATGAGCAGTTCTTC. The rearrangement joins TRBV7-9 to TRBJ2-1, with 11 bases lining up with TRBD2. Germline V lookup: CDR1 SEHNR, CDR2 FQNEAQ (reference sequence). With 2 bases clipped from V and 5 bases from J, the junction kept 5 bases outside the gene matches. The CDR3 has 16 residues.